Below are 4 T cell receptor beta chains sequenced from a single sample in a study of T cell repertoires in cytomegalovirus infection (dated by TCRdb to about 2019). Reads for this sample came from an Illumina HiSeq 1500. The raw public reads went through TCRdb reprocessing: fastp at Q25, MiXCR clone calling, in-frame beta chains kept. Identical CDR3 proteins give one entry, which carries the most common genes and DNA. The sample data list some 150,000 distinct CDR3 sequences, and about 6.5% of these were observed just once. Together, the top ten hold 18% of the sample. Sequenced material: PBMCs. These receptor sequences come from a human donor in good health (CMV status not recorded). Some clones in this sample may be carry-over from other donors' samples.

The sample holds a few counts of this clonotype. In DNA form, the CDR3 reads TGTGCCAGCAGTTCAAGCCCGGAGTCGAGCTCCTATAATTCACCCCTCCACTTT. Its translation is CASSSSPESSSYNSPLHF. V and J are TRBV27 and TRBJ1-6; D gene unclear. This CDR3 has 18 amino acids. CDR1 MNHEY and CDR2 SMNVEV come from the germline V gene (reference sequence). The V gene lost 4 bases and the J gene lost 0 bases, with 16 bases spanning the gap.

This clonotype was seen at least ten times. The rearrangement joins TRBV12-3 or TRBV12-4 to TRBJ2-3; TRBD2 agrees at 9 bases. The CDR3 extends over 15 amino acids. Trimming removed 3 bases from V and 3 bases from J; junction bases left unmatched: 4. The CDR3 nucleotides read TGTGCCAGCAGTTTCCCCAGCGGGGGGACAGATACGCAGTATTTT. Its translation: CASSFPSGGTDTQYF.

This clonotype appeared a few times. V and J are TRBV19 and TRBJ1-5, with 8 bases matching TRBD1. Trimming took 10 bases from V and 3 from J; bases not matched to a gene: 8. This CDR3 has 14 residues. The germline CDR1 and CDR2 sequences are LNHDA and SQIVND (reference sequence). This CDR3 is CATSRQGNNQPQHF. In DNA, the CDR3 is TGTGCCACCTCAAGACAGGGGAACAATCAGCCCCAGCATTTT.

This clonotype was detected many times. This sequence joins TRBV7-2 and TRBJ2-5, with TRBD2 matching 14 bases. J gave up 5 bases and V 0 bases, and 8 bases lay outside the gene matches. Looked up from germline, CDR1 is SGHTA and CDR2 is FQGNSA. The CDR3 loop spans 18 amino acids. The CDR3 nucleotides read TGTGCCAGCAGCTTAGCTGCGACTAGCGGGGGGGCCTGGGAGACCCAGTACTTC. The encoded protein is CASSLAATSGGAWETQYF.